This TCR beta chain was documented in a study of breast tumors, draining lymph nodes, adjacent tissues. Study-level results: Tumors had less TCR diversity than lymph nodes, more than nontumor tissue. Luminal-like breast cancer showed significantly higher tumor–nontumor repertoire similarity than basal-like. The data were judged consistent with most tumor T cells coming from lymph node and expanding in tumor.

The lymph nodes were axillary draining lymph nodes from breast cancer patients. One entry per CDR3 protein, called by TCRdb with MiXCR from the multiplex PCR reads. Seen here are about 230,000 distinct CDR3 sequences, about 30% observed once, and the top ten hold about 1.4%. Many counts were recorded for this clonotype. The antigen is undetermined. The CDR3 has 15 residues. CDR1 is LNHDA, CDR2 SQIVND, per germline (reference sequence). V gave up 3 bases and J gave up 5 bases, with 14 bases separating them. Sequenced input: axillary lymph node tissue. The chain carries TRBV19 and TRBJ2-1; D may be TRBD1 (6 bases). The sequence was collected from a female donor with breast cancer. Some clones in this sample may be carry-over from other donors' samples. CDR3 loop: CASSIEGDGNNEQFF. The CDR3 region has the DNA TGTGCCAGTAGTATTGAGGGGGACGGGAACAATGAGCAGTTCTTC.